These T cell receptor beta chains were read from a single sample in a study of control samples from healthy donors and cancer patients. Assay: immunoSEQ multiplex PCR; the TCRdb copy retains only in-frame clones and omits some. The table includes about 220,000 clones, roughly 94% detected once. Sequenced input: blood. These TCRs come from a man between 50 and 59 years old in good health. Both conserved end residues are part of each CDR3.

J,V,CDR3
TRBJ1-4,TRBV4-1,CASSQDPNGAALSEKLFF
TRBJ2-1,TRBV6-1,CASSDQAYNEQFF
TRBJ2-4,TRBV7-9,CASSATGSQNIQYF
TRBJ1-2,TRBV18,CASSPNTGTGPSLDGYTF
TRBJ2-5,TRBV29-1,CSAGQGSETQYF
TRBJ2-2,TRBV27,CASSLSGLAGGRTGELFF
TRBJ2-7,TRBV12-1,CASSQDSYEQYF
TRBJ1-4,TRBV19,CASSSRAGEKLFF
TRBJ2-2,TRBV29-1,CSAQDLPGELFF
TRBJ1-2,TRBV19,CASSTEAGVNGYTF
TRBJ1-4,TRBV5-1,CASGNFGTGSEKLFF
TRBJ1-5,TRBV9,CASSRTTRGTRGNQPQHF
TRBJ2-2,TRBV9,CASSVAGGPWSGELFF
TRBJ1-2,TRBV6-6,CATLESSYGYTF
TRBJ1-1,TRBV28,CASSSPYGGGTEAFF
TRBJ2-2,TRBV27,CASSFPPGPQPQRDTGELFF
TRBJ2-2,TRBV7-9,CASSLEGSGELFF
TRBJ2-1,TRBV4-1,CASSQATAYNEQFF
TRBJ2-3,TRBV5-1,CASSLTRTGTDTQYF
TRBJ2-5,TRBV10-3,CAISPTGGGETQYF
TRBJ1-3,TRBV6-6,CASSYTGSGNTIYF
TRBJ2-1,TRBV6-5,CASSYTPGNEQFF
TRBJ1-2,TRBV5-6,CASSLDPHGYTF
TRBJ1-1,TRBV16,CASSPWDRGNTEAFF
TRBJ2-2,TRBV12-3/TRBV12-4,CASSRLNTGELFF
TRBJ1-6,TRBV19,CASTQGGISKSSPLHF
TRBJ2-4,TRBV19,CASSWGGGDAKNIQYF
TRBJ2-3,TRBV6-5,CASSPRRTSGGPRYF
TRBJ2-1,TRBV6-6,CASSYSGGRNEQFF
TRBJ2-5,TRBV11-2,CASSRPSGGAQTQYF
TRBJ2-6,TRBV29-1,CSVLSGSGANVLTF
TRBJ1-2,TRBV5-1,CASSLFRDSPIGYTF
TRBJ1-1,TRBV14,CASSLRPAEAFF
TRBJ2-1,TRBV10-2,CASSEVRSGGNEQFF
TRBJ1-4,TRBV5-1,CASSQGVRGQGEKLFF
TRBJ2-5,TRBV7-9,CAGQTGIQETQYF
TRBJ1-5,TRBV4-2,CASSQVGSNQPQHF
TRBJ2-1,TRBV4-1,CASSQDLQGPEPKQFF
TRBJ2-5,TRBV9,CASSVAAVQETQYF
TRBJ1-5,TRBV6-5,CASSYSRVHQPQHF
TRBJ2-5,TRBV18,CASSPGSAGSQETQYF
TRBJ1-1,TRBV9,CASSVGSSLGNTEAFF
TRBJ2-7,TRBV6-5,CASRTIIYEQYF
TRBJ1-6,TRBV5-6,CASTSRGFSFGSPLHF
TRBJ1-4,TRBV15,CATVPGATNEKLFF
TRBJ2-7,TRBV20-1,CSASPTGPTDYEQYF
TRBJ2-4,TRBV5-1,CASSPRLMEAAKNIQYF
TRBJ1-5,TRBV10-3,CAIRGTGNQPQHF
TRBJ2-1,TRBV6-5,CASFSPGLGANEQFF
TRBJ2-3,TRBV5-1,CASSNTGTLDTQYF
TRBJ2-7,TRBV28,CASSFRLPPGQYF